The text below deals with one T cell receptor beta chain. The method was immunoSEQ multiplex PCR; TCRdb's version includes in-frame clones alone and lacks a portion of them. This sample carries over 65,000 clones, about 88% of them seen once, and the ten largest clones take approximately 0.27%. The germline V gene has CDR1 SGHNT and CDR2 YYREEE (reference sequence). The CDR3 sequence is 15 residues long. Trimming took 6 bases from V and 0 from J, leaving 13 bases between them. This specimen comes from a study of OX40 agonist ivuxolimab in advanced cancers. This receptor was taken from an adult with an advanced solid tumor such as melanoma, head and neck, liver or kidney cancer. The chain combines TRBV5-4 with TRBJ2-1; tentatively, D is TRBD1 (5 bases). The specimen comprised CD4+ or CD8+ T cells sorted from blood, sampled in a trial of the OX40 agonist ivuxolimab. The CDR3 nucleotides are TGTGCCAGCACCCGGACACTTAGCTCCTACAATGAGCAGTTCTTC. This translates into CASTRTLSSYNEQFF.